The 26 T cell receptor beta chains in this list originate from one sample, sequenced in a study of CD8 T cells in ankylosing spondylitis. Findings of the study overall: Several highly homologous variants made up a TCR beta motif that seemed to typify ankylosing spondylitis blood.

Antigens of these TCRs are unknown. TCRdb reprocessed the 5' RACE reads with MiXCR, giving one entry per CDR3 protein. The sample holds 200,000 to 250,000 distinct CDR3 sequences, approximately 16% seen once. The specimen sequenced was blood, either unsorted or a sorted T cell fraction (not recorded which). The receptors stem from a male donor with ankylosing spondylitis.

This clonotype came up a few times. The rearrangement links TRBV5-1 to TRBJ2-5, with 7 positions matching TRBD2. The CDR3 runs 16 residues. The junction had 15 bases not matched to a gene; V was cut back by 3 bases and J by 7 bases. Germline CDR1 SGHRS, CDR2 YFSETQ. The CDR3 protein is CASSSWTRGDVATQYF. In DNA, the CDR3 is TGCGCCAGCAGCTCCTGGACTAGAGGGGATGTCGCGACCCAGTACTTC.

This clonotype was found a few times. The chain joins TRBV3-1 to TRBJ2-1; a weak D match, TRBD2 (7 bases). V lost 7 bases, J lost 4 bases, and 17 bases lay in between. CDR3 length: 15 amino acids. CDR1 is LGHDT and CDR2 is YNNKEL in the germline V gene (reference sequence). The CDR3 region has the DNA TGTGCCAGCACGGAAGTTCGGGGGGCGTACAATGAGCAGTTCTTC. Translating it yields CASTEVRGAYNEQFF.

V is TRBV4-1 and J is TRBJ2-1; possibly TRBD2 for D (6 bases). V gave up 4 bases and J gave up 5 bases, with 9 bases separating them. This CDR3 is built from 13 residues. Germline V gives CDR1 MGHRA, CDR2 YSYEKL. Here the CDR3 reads CASSRRVHNEQFF. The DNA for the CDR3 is TGCGCCAGCAGCCGGAGGGTCCACAATGAGCAGTTCTTC.

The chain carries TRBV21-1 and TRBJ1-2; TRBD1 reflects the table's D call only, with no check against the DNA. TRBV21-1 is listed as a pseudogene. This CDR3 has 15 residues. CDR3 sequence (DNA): TGTGCCAGCAGCATGCCCCCGAGGGAAGACCATGGCTACACCTTC. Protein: CASSMPPREDHGYTF.

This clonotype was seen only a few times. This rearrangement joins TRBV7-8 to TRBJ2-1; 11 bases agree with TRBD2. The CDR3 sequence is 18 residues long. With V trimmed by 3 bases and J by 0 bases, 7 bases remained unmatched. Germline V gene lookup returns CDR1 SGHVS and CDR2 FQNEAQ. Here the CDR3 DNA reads TGTGCCAGCAGCTTGATGGTAGCGGGAGGGATCTCCTACAATGAGCAGTTCTTC. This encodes CASSLMVAGGISYNEQFF.

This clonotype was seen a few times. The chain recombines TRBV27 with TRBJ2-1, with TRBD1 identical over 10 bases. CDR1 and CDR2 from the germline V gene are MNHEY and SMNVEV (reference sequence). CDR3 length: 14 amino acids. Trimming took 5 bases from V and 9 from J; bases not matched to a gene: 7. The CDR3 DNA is TGTGCCAGCAGTCCGCGACAGGGGGCGGGTGAGCAGTTCTTC. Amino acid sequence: CASSPRQGAGEQFF.

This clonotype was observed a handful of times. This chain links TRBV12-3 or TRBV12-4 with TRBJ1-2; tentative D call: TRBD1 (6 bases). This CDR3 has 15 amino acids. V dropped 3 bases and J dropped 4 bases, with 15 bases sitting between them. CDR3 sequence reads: CASSFGGAIGYGYTF. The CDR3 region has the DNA TGTGCCAGCAGTTTCGGGGGGGCGATAGGCTATGGCTACACCTTC.

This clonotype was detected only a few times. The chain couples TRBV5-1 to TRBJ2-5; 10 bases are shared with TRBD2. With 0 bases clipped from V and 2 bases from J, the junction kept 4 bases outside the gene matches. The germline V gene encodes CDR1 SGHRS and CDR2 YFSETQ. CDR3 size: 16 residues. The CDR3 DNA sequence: TGCGCCAGCAGCTTGGTAGGACTAGCGGCTCAAGAGACCCAGTACTTC. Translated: CASSLVGLAAQETQYF.

As DNA, the CDR3 is TGCAGTGCTAGTTCCCCTCCACTAGCGGGGGGGCCCAATGAGCAGTTCTTC. Protein: CSASSPPLAGGPNEQFF. V usage is TRBV20-1 and J usage is TRBJ2-1; 13 bases agree with TRBD2. The CDR3 contains 17 residues. Germline V gives CDR1 DFQATT, CDR2 SNEGSKA (reference sequence). J was trimmed by 6 bases and V by 3 bases; bases with no gene match: 11.

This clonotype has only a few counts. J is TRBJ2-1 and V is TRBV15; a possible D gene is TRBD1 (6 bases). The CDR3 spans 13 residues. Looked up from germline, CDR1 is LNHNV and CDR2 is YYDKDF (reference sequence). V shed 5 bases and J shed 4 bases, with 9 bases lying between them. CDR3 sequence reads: CATSWTVYNEQFF. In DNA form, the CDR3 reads TGTGCCACCAGCTGGACAGTATACAATGAGCAGTTCTTC.

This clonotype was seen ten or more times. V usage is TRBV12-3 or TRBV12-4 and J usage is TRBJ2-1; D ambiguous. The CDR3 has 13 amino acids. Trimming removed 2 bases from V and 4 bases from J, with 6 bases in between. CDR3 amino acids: CASSLRRYNEQFF. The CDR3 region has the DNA TGTGCCAGCAGTTTAAGGCGGTACAATGAGCAGTTCTTC.

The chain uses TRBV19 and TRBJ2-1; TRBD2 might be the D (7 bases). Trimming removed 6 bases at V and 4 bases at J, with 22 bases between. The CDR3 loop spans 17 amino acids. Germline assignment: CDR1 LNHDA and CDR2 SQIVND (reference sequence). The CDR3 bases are TGTGCCAGTAGCCGAGGGTACGGGGGGCGTGAGTACAATGAGCAGTTCTTC. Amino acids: CASSRGYGGREYNEQFF.

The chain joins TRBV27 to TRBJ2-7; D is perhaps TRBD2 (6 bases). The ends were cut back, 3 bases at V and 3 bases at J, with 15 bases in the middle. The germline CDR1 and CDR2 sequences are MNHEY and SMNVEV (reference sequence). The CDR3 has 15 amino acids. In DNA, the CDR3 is TGTGCCAGCAGTTTTGCAGGCGGGGCAGACTACGAGCAGTACTTC. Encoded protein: CASSFAGGADYEQYF.

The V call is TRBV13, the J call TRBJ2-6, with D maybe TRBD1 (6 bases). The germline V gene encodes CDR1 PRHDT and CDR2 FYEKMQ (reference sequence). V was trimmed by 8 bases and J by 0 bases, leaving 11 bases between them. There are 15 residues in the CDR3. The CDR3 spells CASEQGFSGANVLTF. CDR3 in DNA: TGTGCCAGCGAACAGGGTTTCTCTGGGGCCAACGTCCTGACTTTC.

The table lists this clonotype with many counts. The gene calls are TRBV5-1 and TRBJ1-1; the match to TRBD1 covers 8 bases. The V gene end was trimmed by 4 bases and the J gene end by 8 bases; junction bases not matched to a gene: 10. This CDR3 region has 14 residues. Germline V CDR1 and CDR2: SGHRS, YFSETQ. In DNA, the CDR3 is TGCGCCAGCAGCGTAGGAGCAGGGGGCGGCGAAGCTTTCTTT. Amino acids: CASSVGAGGGEAFF.

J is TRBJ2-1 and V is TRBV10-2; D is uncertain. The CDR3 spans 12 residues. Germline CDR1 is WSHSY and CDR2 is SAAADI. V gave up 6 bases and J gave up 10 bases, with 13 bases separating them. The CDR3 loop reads CASSDLSGEQFF. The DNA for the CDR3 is TGCGCCAGCAGCGATTTATCCGGGGAGCAGTTCTTC.

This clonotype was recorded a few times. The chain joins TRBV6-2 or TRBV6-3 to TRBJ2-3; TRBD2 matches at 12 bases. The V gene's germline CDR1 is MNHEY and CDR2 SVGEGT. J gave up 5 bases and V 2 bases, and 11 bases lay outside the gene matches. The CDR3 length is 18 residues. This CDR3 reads CASSYNPTSGRWIDTQYF. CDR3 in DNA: TGTGCCAGCAGTTACAACCCCACTAGCGGGAGGTGGATAGATACGCAGTATTTT.

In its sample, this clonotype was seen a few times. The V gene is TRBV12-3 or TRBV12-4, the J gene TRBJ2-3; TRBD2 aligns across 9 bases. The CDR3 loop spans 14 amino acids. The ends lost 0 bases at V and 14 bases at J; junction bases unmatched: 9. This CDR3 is CASSLAAPGLALYF. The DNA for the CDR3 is TGTGCCAGCAGTTTAGCCGCCCCGGGACTAGCTCTGTATTTT.

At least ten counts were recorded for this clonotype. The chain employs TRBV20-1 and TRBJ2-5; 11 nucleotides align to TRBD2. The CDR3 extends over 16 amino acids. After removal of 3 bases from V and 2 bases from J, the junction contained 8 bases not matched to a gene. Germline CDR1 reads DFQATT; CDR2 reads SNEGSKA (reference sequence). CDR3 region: CSASLLAGAGQETQYF. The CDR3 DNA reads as TGCAGTGCTAGTTTACTAGCGGGAGCGGGGCAAGAGACCCAGTACTTC.

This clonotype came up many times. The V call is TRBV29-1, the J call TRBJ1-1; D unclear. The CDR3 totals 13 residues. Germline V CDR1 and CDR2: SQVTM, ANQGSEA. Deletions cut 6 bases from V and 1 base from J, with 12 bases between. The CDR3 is CSVSGPENTEAFF. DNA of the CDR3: TGCAGCGTCTCCGGGCCCGAGAACACTGAAGCTTTCTTT.

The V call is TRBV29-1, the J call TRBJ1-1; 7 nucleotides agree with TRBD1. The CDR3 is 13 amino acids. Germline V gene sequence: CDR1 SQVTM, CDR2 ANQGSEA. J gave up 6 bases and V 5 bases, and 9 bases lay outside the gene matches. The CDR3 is CSVLQGSIAEAFF. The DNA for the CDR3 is TGCAGCGTTTTACAGGGGAGTATCGCTGAAGCTTTCTTT.

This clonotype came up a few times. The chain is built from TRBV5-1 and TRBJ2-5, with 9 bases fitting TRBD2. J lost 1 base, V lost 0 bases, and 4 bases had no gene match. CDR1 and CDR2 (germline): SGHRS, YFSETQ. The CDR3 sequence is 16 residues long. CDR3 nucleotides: TGCGCCAGCAGCTTGGTTCCTAGCGGGGCCCAAGAGACCCAGTACTTC. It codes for CASSLVPSGAQETQYF.

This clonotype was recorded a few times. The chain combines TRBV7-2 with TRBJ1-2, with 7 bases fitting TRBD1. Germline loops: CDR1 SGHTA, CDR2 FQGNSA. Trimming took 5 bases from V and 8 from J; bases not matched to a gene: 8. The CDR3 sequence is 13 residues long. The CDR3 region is CASSPLTGDGYTF. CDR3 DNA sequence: TGTGCCAGCAGCCCACTCACAGGGGACGGCTACACCTTC.

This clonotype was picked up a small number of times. As DNA, the CDR3 is TGTGCCAGCAGTCCCTGGGACAGGGGTAACACTGAAGCTTTCTTT. Translation: CASSPWDRGNTEAFF. The V call is TRBV12-3 or TRBV12-4, the J call TRBJ1-1; TRBD1 matches at 10 bases. The CDR3 length is 15 residues. Trimming cost V 5 bases and J 2 bases; bases outside gene matches: 5.

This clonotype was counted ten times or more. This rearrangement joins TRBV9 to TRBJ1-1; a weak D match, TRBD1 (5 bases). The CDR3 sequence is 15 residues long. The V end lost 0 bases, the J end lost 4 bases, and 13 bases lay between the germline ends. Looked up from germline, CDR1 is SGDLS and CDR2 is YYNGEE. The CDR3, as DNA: TGTGCCAGCAGCGTAGGCGGACTCGGGACCACTGAAGCTTTCTTT. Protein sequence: CASSVGGLGTTEAFF.

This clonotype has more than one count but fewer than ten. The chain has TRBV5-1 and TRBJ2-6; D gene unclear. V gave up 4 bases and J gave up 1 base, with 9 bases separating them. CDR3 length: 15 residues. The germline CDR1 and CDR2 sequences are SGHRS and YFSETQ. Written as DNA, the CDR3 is TGCGCCAGCAGCCCAGGTTATTCTGGGGCCAACGTCCTGACTTTC. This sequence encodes CASSPGYSGANVLTF.